One sample yielded the 4 T cell receptor beta chains listed below, sequenced in a study of T-cell memory formation after mild COVID-19. TCRdb re-analysed the 5' RACE reads in MiXCR, keeping a single row per CDR3 protein. The sample contains about 90,000 distinct CDR3 sequences, 10% to 15% of which appear only once. Sequencing input: PBMCs or a T cell subset sorted from them (not recorded which). These receptors were taken from an adult woman who had mild COVID-19 (a few samples of this study predate the infection). Cell type and time point are not known.

This clonotype has only a few counts. The chain couples TRBV15 to TRBJ1-6, with 12 bases identical to TRBD1. J was trimmed by 11 bases and V by 3 bases; bases with no gene match: 8. CDR3 size: 16 residues. Germline-derived CDR1 and CDR2 are LNHNV and YYDKDF (reference sequence). The CDR3 here is CATSRLTGTGGTPLHF. CDR3 DNA sequence: TGTGCCACCAGCAGGTTAACCGGGACAGGGGGCACACCCCTCCACTTT.

This clonotype was seen ten or more times. The J gene is TRBJ2-3, the V gene TRBV29-1, with 9 bases identical to TRBD1. Germline V gene data show CDR1 as SQVTM and CDR2 as ANQGSEA. This CDR3 has 15 amino acids. The V segment lost 6 bases and the J segment 4 bases; nucleotides outside the gene matches: 11. The DNA for the CDR3 is TGCAGCGTAGACTCTGGGACAGGGCCCCCAGATACGCAGTATTTT. This translates into CSVDSGTGPPDTQYF.

This chain joins TRBV4-2 and TRBJ2-4; D is perhaps TRBD2 (5 bases). From germline, CDR1 is LGHNA and CDR2 YNFKEQ. The CDR3 covers 15 residues. Trimming took 0 bases from V and 1 from J, leaving 7 bases between them. CDR3 DNA: TGTGCCAGCAGCCAAGATGAGGGCGCCAAAAACATTCAGTACTTC. It yields the protein CASSQDEGAKNIQYF.

The table lists this clonotype with many counts. This chain links TRBV11-2 with TRBJ2-5; 9 bases match TRBD1. J lost 5 bases, V lost 2 bases, and 9 bases had no gene match. The germline gives CDR1 SGHAT, CDR2 FQNNGV. The CDR3 totals 16 residues. This chain's CDR3 is CASSLSWDRVDETQYF. CDR3 in DNA: TGTGCCAGCAGCTTATCCTGGGACAGGGTAGATGAGACCCAGTACTTC.